This TCR beta chain comes out of a study of long-term antiretroviral therapy in people with HIV. Study-level findings and limits: Relative to control repertoires, HIV repertoires exhibited narrower CDR3 length ranges.

In its sample, this clone was seen a few times. Its target is not known. A minimum of one pre-ART and two post-ART PBMC samples existed for each donor. Assay version v3.0 of immunoSEQ was used, and it was run at survey level. Sequencing was performed with immunoSEQ multiplex PCR; in TCRdb, only in-frame clones are kept and a portion is missing. The table shows roughly 15,000 clones, with 81% occurring only once. Germline loops: CDR1 SGHAT, CDR2 FQNNGV. The V and J ends lost 5 bases and 7 bases respectively, with 12 bases between them. The CDR3 has 13 amino acids. The chain is built from TRBV11-2 and TRBJ2-1; possible D gene TRBD2, 6 bases. The receptor was derived from a man aged 30 to 45 with HIV. Material: unsorted PBMCs, obtained around 1.2 years before starting antiretroviral therapy. The CDR3 bases are TGTGCCAGCAGCCTCGGGGGTGTGAATGAGCAGTTCTTC. This sequence encodes CASSLGGVNEQFF.